This entry lists 25 T cell receptor beta chains sequenced from one sample in a study of blood T cell repertoires in COVID-19. Profiling relied on immunoSEQ multiplex PCR, and the TCRdb table lists in-frame clones only, not all of them. The profile shows under 300,000 clones, approximately 82% of them singletons. Material for sequencing was peripheral blood. The receptors were sampled from a man between 60 and 70 years old who had recovered from COVID-19.

This clone was counted a few times. The CDR3 loop is CASSLRLADTGELFF. Here the CDR3 DNA reads TGTGCCAGCAGCCTTCGACTAGCGGACACCGGGGAGCTGTTTTTT. The chain combines TRBV5-4 with TRBJ2-2; 9 nucleotides line up with TRBD2. Germline assignment: CDR1 SGHNT and CDR2 YYREEE (reference sequence). V lost 4 bases, J lost 3 bases, and 4 bases stayed unmatched. The CDR3 covers 15 residues.

The genes are TRBV19 and TRBJ2-3, with a possible D match to TRBD1 (7 bases). With 6 bases removed from V and 4 bases from J, the gap between germline ends came to 17 bases. CDR3 length: 15 residues. The germline gives CDR1 LNHDA, CDR2 SQIVND (reference sequence). The CDR3 loop reads CASRPNDREADTQYF. In DNA, the CDR3 is TGTGCCAGTAGACCCAACGACAGGGAGGCAGATACGCAGTATTTT. The variable domain in full, completed from reference TRBV19 and TRBJ2-3, reads DGGITQSPKYLFRKEGQNVTLSCEQNLNHDAMYWYRQDPGQGLRLIYYSQIVNDFQKGDIAEGYSVSREKKESFPLTVTSAQKNPTAFYLCASRPNDREADTQYFGPGTRLTVL.

The chain recombines TRBV7-9 with TRBJ1-6; perhaps TRBD1 as D (6 bases). From germline, CDR1 is SEHNR and CDR2 FQNEAQ (reference sequence). V was clipped by 5 bases and J by 6 bases, with 14 bases between them. The CDR3 covers 15 residues. This CDR3 reads CASSAAGASNSPLHF. The CDR3 nucleotides read TGTGCCAGCAGCGCAGCAGGGGCCTCTAATTCACCCCTCCACTTT.

There are a few counts of this clone. The genes are TRBV19 and TRBJ1-5, with D maybe TRBD1 (5 bases). The V end lost 7 bases, the J end lost 7 bases, and 17 bases lay between the germline ends. Per germline, CDR1 LNHDA and CDR2 SQIVND (reference sequence). The CDR3 consists of 14 residues. The CDR3 coding sequence is TGTGCCAGTACAGGGCAATACTATGCCCAGCCCCAGCATTTT. It translates to CASTGQYYAQPQHF.

This chain joins TRBV19 and TRBJ2-7, with TRBD1 matching 9 bases. J lost 3 bases, V lost 5 bases, and 5 bases had no gene match. In germline, CDR1 is LNHDA, CDR2 SQIVND (reference sequence). CDR3 length equals 14 residues. CDR3 sequence: CASSAGQGNYEQYF. The CDR3 bases are TGTGCCAGTAGTGCGGGACAGGGTAACTACGAGCAGTACTTC.

The chain couples TRBV29-1 to TRBJ1-4, with TRBD1 matching 12 bases. From germline, CDR1 is SQVTM and CDR2 ANQGSEA. CDR3 size: 12 residues. Trimming cost V 8 bases and J 8 bases; bases outside gene matches: 3. This CDR3 reads CSFGTGGEKLFF. CDR3 coding DNA: TGCAGCTTCGGGACAGGGGGCGAAAAACTGTTTTTT.

A few counts support this clone. The rearrangement links TRBV5-1 to TRBJ1-1; weak D call: TRBD1 (6 bases). Germline-derived CDR1 and CDR2 are SGHRS and YFSETQ. Trimming removed 5 bases from V and 1 base from J, with 9 bases in between. The CDR3 consists of 13 residues. The CDR3 DNA reads as TGCGCCAGCAGGGCGACAGGGAACACTGAAGCTTTCTTT. As protein: CASRATGNTEAFF.

The genes are TRBV5-1 and TRBJ2-1, with 9 bases lining up with TRBD2. Unmatched junction bases numbered 6, after V lost 4 bases and J lost 4 bases. Germline CDR1 SGHRS, CDR2 YFSETQ. CDR3 length: 15 amino acids. The CDR3 nucleotides read TGCGCCAGCAGCGCGACTAGCGGAGCTTACAATGAGCAGTTCTTC. Its protein is CASSATSGAYNEQFF.

The genes are TRBV30 and TRBJ2-1; TRBD2 matches 8 bases. V gave up 3 bases and J gave up 7 bases; unmatched junction bases: 8. Germline-derived CDR1 and CDR2 are GTSNPN and SVGIG (reference sequence). The length of the CDR3 is 14 residues. The chain's CDR3 is CAWRARGGRNEQFF. The CDR3 nucleotides are TGTGCCTGGAGGGCCCGCGGGGGGAGAAATGAGCAGTTCTTC.

The chain joins TRBV19 to TRBJ2-3; TRBD2 agrees at 8 bases. The length of the CDR3 is 12 residues. The V segment lost 6 bases and the J segment 8 bases; nucleotides outside the gene matches: 4. The germline V gene has CDR1 LNHDA and CDR2 SQIVND (reference sequence). In nucleotides, the CDR3 is TGTGCCAGTAGAGCGGGGGTAGCTACGCAGTATTTT. Its protein product is CASRAGVATQYF. Looking up the rest from reference TRBV19 and TRBJ2-3 gives the full variable domain: DGGITQSPKYLFRKEGQNVTLSCEQNLNHDAMYWYRQDPGQGLRLIYYSQIVNDFQKGDIAEGYSVSREKKESFPLTVTSAQKNPTAFYLCASRAGVATQYFGPGTRLTVL.

CDR3 nucleotide sequence: TGTGCCAGCAGCACGACCCGGGACAGGAATAATTCACCCCTCCACTTT. This translates into CASSTTRDRNNSPLHF. This sequence joins TRBV7-9 and TRBJ1-6; 8 nucleotides align to TRBD1. Germline-derived CDR1 and CDR2 are SEHNR and FQNEAQ (reference sequence). V was clipped by 5 bases and J by 5 bases; unmatched bases: 8. The CDR3 has 16 amino acids.

This clone was picked up a small number of times. V gene TRBV6-6 combines with J gene TRBJ2-7; 10 nucleotides line up with TRBD1. The J segment lost 0 bases and the V segment lost 5 bases, leaving 7 bases of the junction unmatched. The germline CDR1 and CDR2 sequences are MNHNY and SVGAGI (reference sequence). The CDR3 extends over 16 amino acids. CDR3 in DNA: TGTGCCAGCAGTCCCCGACAGGGGGCCACCTCCTACGAGCAGTACTTC. Encoded protein: CASSPRQGATSYEQYF.

The chain links TRBV27 to TRBJ2-7, with a weak D call TRBD1 (6 bases). The V gene's germline CDR1 is MNHEY and CDR2 SMNVEV (reference sequence). CDR3 length: 15 amino acids. Trimming took 3 bases from V and 5 from J, leaving 17 bases between them. The CDR3 here is CASSFRGQGPHEQYF. For the CDR3, the DNA is TGTGCCAGCAGTTTTAGGGGTCAGGGGCCCCACGAGCAGTACTTC.

The chain uses TRBV28 and TRBJ2-3; TRBD1 agrees at 11 bases. Germline trimming cut 5 bases from V and 6 bases from J; bases unmatched to any gene: 7. The CDR3 consists of 15 residues. Germline CDR1 MDHEN, CDR2 SYDVKM. The CDR3 loop reads CASSRTGGMVDTQYF. The CDR3 region has the DNA TGTGCCAGCAGTCGGACAGGGGGCATGGTGGATACGCAGTATTTT.

V usage is TRBV6-5 and J usage is TRBJ1-5, with 8 bases that match TRBD1. This CDR3 comprises 15 residues. Losses at the gene ends were 8 bases for V and 1 base for J; bases not matched to a gene: 7. Per the germline V gene, CDR1 is MNHEY and CDR2 is SVGAGI. CDR3 amino acids: CASRNQGASNQPQHF. CDR3 DNA: TGTGCCAGCCGAAATCAGGGGGCGAGCAATCAGCCCCAGCATTTT.

The chain links TRBV5-6 to TRBJ2-2; 10 nucleotides match TRBD2. Germline-derived CDR1 and CDR2 are SGHDT and YYEEEE. V shed 3 bases, J shed 4 bases, and the junction held 6 bases outside the gene matches. The CDR3 extends over 16 amino acids. CDR3 DNA sequence: TGTGCCAGCAGCTATCGGACTAGCGGCCGCACCGGGGAGCTGTTTTTT. Translation: CASSYRTSGRTGELFF.

The rearrangement joins TRBV11-2 to TRBJ2-7, with 7 bases that match TRBD2. The CDR3 loop spans 15 amino acids. With V trimmed by 6 bases and J by 2 bases, 10 bases remained unmatched. Germline values: CDR1 SGHAT, CDR2 FQNNGV. The CDR3 protein is CASRFFSGPTYEQYF. The CDR3 bases are TGTGCCAGCAGATTCTTTAGCGGGCCTACCTACGAGCAGTACTTC.

The V gene is TRBV2, the J gene TRBJ2-1; 8 bases fit TRBD2. Germline trimming cut 7 bases from V and 5 bases from J; bases unmatched to any gene: 10. The CDR3 is 15 residues long. The germline CDR1 and CDR2 sequences are SNHLY and FYNNEI. CDR3 protein: CASKVRVLADNEQFF. CDR3 nucleotide sequence: TGTGCCAGCAAGGTCCGGGTACTAGCGGACAATGAGCAGTTCTTC. The complete variable domain, with remaining parts taken from reference TRBV2 and TRBJ2-1, reads EPEVTQTPSHQVTQMGQEVILRCVPISNHLYFYWYRQILGQKVEFLVSFYNNEISEKSEIFDDQFSVERPDGSNFTLKIRSTKLEDSAMYFCASKVRVLADNEQFFGPGTRLTVL.

J is TRBJ2-7 and V is TRBV5-1, with 8 bases lining up with TRBD1. Losses at the gene ends were 4 bases for V and 2 bases for J; bases not matched to a gene: 11. Per germline, CDR1 SGHRS and CDR2 YFSETQ. This CDR3 spans 16 amino acids. For the CDR3, the DNA is TGCGCCAGCAGCCAAACAACCGGGACAGGAACCTACGAGCAGTACTTC. It specifies CASSQTTGTGTYEQYF.

This chain joins TRBV27 and TRBJ2-5, with D possibly being TRBD1 (6 bases). The CDR3 length is 13 residues. Germline V gives CDR1 MNHEY, CDR2 SMNVEV (reference sequence). V was cut by 6 bases and J by 5 bases, with 13 bases left in between. CDR3 in DNA: TGTGCCAGCAGCCTACAGGGATTGGAGACCCAGTACTTC. It is translated as CASSLQGLETQYF.

The rearrangement links TRBV5-5 to TRBJ2-3; 7 positions agree with TRBD1. The CDR3 totals 16 residues. Per the germline V gene, CDR1 is SGHKS and CDR2 is YYEKEE (reference sequence). After removal of 0 bases from V and 3 bases from J, the junction contained 7 bases not matched to a gene. The CDR3: CASSLEQGHRTDTQYF. CDR3 in DNA: TGTGCCAGCAGCTTGGAACAGGGGCATAGAACAGATACGCAGTATTTT.

This clone was found a few times. The J gene is TRBJ1-1, the V gene TRBV6-6, with D maybe TRBD1 (5 bases). The CDR3 has 14 residues. Germline V gene sequence: CDR1 MNHNY, CDR2 SVGAGI (reference sequence). Trimming took 6 bases from V and 4 from J, leaving 15 bases between them. CDR3: CASSPMGGITEAFF. The CDR3 region has the DNA TGTGCCAGCAGCCCGATGGGGGGTATCACTGAAGCTTTCTTT.

Many counts were recorded for this clone. The chain recombines TRBV7-3 with TRBJ2-2; no clear D gene. The CDR3 totals 15 residues. CDR1 is SGHTA, CDR2 FQGTGA, per germline. V lost 5 bases to trimming and J lost 3 bases, with 13 bases between them. CDR3 amino acids: CASSPVRQDTGELFF. The CDR3 DNA is TGTGCCAGCAGCCCGGTGAGGCAAGACACCGGGGAGCTGTTTTTT. The entire variable domain, with the rest obtained from reference TRBV7-3 and TRBJ2-2, is as follows: GAGVSQTPSNKVTEKGKYVELRCDPISGHTALYWYRQSLGQGPEFLIYFQGTGAADDSGLPNDRFFAVRPEGSVSTLKIQRTERGDSAVYLCASSPVRQDTGELFFGEGSRLTVL.

This clone has just a few counts. This chain connects TRBV24-1 to TRBJ1-5; TRBD1 might be the D (5 bases). The V gene's germline CDR1 is KGHDR and CDR2 SFDVKD. V lost 10 bases and J lost 3, with 18 bases in between. The CDR3 has 15 amino acids. The CDR3 protein is CATRRKGRNNQPQHF. The CDR3, as DNA: TGTGCCACAAGGAGGAAGGGGAGGAACAATCAGCCCCAGCATTTT.

The chain carries TRBV5-4 and TRBJ2-2; TRBD1 matches 7 bases. The CDR3 runs 15 residues. Germline loops: CDR1 SGHNT, CDR2 YYREEE (reference sequence). Trimming took 3 bases from V and 1 from J; bases not matched to a gene: 3. CDR3 in DNA: TGTGCCAGCAGCTGGGACAGAGGGAACACCGGGGAGCTGTTTTTT. Translated, it gives CASSWDRGNTGELFF. Combining the CDR3 with reference TRBV5-4 and TRBJ2-2 gives the whole variable domain ETGVTQSPTHLIKTRGQQVTLRCSSQSGHNTVSWYQQALGQGPQFIFQYYREEENGRGNFPPRFSGLQFPNYSSELNVNALELDDSALYLCASSWDRGNTGELFFGEGSRLTVL.